Listed here is a single T cell receptor (beta chain). The antigen remains undetermined. This sample was taken from a study of OX40 agonist ivuxolimab in advanced cancers. Trimming cost V 9 bases and J 4 bases, with 16 bases left between them. Germline V CDR1 and CDR2: LNHDA, SQIVND (reference sequence). The CDR3 covers 14 residues. Whole-study findings and limits: Relative to CD4+ cells, CD8+ T cells on average had more expanded clones.

This table comes from immunoSEQ multiplex PCR, and its TCRdb copy is limited to in-frame clones, with some not included. Among tens of thousands of clones listed, approximately 80% were seen once. The chain recombines TRBV19 with TRBJ1-3; a possible D gene is TRBD1 (5 bases). The specimen was CD4+ or CD8+ T cells sorted from blood, collected in a trial of the OX40 agonist ivuxolimab. The sequence derives from an adult with an advanced solid tumor such as melanoma, head and neck, liver or kidney cancer. DNA of the CDR3: TGTGCCAGCAGGGAAGGGGCGAGGGGAAACACCATATATTTT. It codes for CASREGARGNTIYF.